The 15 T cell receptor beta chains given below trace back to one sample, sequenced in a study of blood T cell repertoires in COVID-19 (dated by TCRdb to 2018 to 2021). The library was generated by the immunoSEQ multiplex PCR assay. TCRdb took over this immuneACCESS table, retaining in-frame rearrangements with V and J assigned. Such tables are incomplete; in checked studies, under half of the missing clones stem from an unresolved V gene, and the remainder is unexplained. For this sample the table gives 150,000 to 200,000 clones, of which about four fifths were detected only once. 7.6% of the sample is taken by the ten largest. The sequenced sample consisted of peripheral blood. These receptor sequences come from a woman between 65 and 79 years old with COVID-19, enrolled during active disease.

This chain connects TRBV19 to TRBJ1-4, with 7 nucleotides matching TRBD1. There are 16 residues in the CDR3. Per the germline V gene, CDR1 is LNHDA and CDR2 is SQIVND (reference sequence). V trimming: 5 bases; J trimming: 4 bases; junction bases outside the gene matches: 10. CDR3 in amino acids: CASSPLGTAINEKLFF. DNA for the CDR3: TGTGCCAGTAGTCCGCTAGGGACAGCCATTAATGAAAAACTGTTTTTT.

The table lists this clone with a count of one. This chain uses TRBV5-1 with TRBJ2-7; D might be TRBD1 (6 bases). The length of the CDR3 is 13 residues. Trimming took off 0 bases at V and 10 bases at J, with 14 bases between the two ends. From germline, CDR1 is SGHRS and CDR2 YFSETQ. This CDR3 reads CASSLDSTGYQYF. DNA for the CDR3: TGCGCCAGCAGCTTGGACTCGACAGGATACCAGTACTTC.

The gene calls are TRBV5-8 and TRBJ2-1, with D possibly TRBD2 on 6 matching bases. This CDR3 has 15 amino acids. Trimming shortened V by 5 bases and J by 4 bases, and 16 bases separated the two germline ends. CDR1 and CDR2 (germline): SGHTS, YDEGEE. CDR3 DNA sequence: TGTGCCAGCAGGCCGCGGGACGTTACTTACAATGAGCAGTTCTTC. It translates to CASRPRDVTYNEQFF.

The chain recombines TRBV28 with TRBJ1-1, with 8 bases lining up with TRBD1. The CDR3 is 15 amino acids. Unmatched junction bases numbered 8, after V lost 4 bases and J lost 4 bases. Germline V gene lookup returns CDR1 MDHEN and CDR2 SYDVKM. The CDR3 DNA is TGTGCCAGCAGTTCAATGACAGGGGTCGCCACTGAAGCTTTCTTT. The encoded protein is CASSSMTGVATEAFF.

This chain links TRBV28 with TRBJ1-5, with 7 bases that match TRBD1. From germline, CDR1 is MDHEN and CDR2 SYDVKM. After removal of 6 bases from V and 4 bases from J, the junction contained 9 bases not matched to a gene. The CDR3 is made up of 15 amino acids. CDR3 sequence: CASRFGDRANQPQHF. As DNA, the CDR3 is TGTGCCAGCAGGTTTGGGGACAGAGCAAATCAGCCCCAGCATTTT.

The CDR3 bases are TGCAGTGCTAGTCCCAGGACTAGCGGGAGTTGGCTGACCCAGTACTTC. Amino acid sequence: CSASPRTSGSWLTQYF. This chain uses TRBV20-1 with TRBJ2-5; 13 bases align to TRBD2. CDR3 size: 16 residues. Per germline, CDR1 DFQATT and CDR2 SNEGSKA (reference sequence). After removal of 3 bases from V and 7 bases from J, the junction contained 11 bases not matched to a gene.

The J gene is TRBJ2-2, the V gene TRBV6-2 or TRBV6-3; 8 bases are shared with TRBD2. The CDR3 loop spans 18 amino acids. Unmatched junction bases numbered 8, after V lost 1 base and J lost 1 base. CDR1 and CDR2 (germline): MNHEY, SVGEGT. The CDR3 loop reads CASSYFNPGLVNTGELFF. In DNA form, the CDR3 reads TGTGCCAGCAGTTACTTCAATCCGGGACTAGTGAACACCGGGGAGCTGTTTTTT.

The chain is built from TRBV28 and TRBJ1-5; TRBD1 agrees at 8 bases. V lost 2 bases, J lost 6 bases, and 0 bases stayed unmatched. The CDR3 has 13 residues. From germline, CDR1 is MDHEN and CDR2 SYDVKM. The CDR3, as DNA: TGTGCCAGCAGTTTACAGGGGGCTCAGCCCCAGCATTTT. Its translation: CASSLQGAQPQHF.

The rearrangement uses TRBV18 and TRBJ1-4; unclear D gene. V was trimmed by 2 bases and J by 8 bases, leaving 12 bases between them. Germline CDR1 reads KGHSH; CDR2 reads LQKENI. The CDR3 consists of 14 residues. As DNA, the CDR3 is TGTGCCAGCTCACCATACGGTTTTGAAGAAAAACTGTTTTTT. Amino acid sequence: CASSPYGFEEKLFF.

CDR3 residues: CASSLLAGGPREQYF. CDR3 DNA sequence: TGTGCCAGCAGTCTACTAGCGGGAGGGCCGCGGGAGCAGTACTTC. This rearrangement joins TRBV6-5 to TRBJ2-7, with 13 bases lining up with TRBD2. V trimming: 5 bases; J trimming: 7 bases; junction bases outside the gene matches: 8. CDR1 MNHEY and CDR2 SVGAGI come from the germline V gene. This CDR3 has 15 amino acids.

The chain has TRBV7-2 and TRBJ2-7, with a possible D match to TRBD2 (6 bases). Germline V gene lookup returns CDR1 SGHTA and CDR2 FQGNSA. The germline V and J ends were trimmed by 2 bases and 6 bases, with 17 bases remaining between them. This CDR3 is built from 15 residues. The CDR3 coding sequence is TGTGCCAGCAGCTTAATCAGGACTAATCTTGGCGAGCAGTACTTC. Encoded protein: CASSLIRTNLGEQYF.

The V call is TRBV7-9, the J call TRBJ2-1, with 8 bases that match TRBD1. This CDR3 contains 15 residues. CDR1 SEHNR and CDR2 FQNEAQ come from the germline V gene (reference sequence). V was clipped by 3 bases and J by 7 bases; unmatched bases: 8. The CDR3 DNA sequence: TGTGCCAGCAGCTTTGGACAGGGAGGAGGAAATGAGCAGTTCTTC. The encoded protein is CASSFGQGGGNEQFF.

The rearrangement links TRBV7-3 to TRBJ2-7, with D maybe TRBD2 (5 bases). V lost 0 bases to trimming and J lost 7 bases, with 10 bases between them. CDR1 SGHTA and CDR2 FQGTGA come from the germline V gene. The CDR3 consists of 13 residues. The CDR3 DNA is TGTGCCAGCAGCTTAACTCGAACGGGGGAGCAGTACTTC. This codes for CASSLTRTGEQYF.

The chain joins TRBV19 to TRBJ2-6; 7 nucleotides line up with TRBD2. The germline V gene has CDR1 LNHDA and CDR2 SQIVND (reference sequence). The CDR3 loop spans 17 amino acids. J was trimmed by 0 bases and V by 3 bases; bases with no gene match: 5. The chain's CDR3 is CASSMGGLSSGANVLTF. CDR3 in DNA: TGTGCCAGTAGTATGGGGGGGTTGAGCTCTGGGGCCAACGTCCTGACTTTC.

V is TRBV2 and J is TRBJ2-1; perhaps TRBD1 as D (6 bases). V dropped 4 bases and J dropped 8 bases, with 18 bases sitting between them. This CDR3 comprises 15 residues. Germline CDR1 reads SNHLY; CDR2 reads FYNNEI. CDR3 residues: CASSVQGPLSDEQFF. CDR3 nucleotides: TGTGCCAGCAGTGTTCAGGGGCCCCTTAGCGATGAGCAGTTCTTC. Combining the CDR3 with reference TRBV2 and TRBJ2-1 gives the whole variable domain EPEVTQTPSHQVTQMGQEVILRCVPISNHLYFYWYRQILGQKVEFLVSFYNNEISEKSEIFDDQFSVERPDGSNFTLKIRSTKLEDSAMYFCASSVQGPLSDEQFFGPGTRLTVL.